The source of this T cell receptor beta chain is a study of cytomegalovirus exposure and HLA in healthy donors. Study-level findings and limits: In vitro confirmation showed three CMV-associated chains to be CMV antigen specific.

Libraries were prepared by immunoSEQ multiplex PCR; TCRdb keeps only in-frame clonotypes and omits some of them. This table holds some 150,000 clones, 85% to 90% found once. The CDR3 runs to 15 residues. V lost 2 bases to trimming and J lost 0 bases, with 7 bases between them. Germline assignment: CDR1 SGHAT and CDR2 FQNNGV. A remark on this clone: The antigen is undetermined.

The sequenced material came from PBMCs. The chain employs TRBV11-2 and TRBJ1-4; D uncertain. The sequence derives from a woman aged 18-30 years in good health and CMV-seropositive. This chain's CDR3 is CASSLYFATNEKLFF. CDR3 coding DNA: TGTGCCAGCAGCTTATATTTTGCAACTAATGAAAAACTGTTTTTT.